This T cell receptor (beta chain) comes out of a study of cytomegalovirus exposure and HLA in healthy donors. In the study overall: In terms of ancestry, the Caucasian-associated cluster contained 75% to 85% of the approximately 400 genotyped donors.

As concerns this clone: Its antigen is unknown.

Findings of the study overall: In a later analysis, HLA-associated TCR beta chains were more clonally expanded than equally common others. Many donors shared some public TCRs, even though most TCR sequences were rare.

In germline, CDR1 is LNHDA, CDR2 SQIVND (reference sequence). The CDR3 runs 15 residues. V was pared by 3 bases and J by 0 bases, with 11 bases between. At sampling all donors were nominally healthy, likely with unrecorded immune exposures. In the PCR, 60 Vbeta and 13 Jbeta primers were used. Method: immunoSEQ multiplex PCR; TCRdb's copy keeps in-frame clones and lacks some. The top ten clones hold over 1.1% of a sample with about 160,000 clones, roughly 80% of them seen once. The chain links TRBV19 to TRBJ1-1; TRBD1 is a possible D gene (5 bases). The source is a man aged 18 to 29 in good health and CMV-seronegative. Sequencing used PBMCs. CDR3 nucleotides: TGTGCCAGTAGTATGCAGGGAACTTTGAACACTGAAGCTTTCTTT. This encodes CASSMQGTLNTEAFF.